These 4 T cell receptor beta chains were sequenced from one sample in a study of OX40 agonist ivuxolimab in advanced cancers. Method: immunoSEQ multiplex PCR; TCRdb's copy keeps in-frame clones and lacks some. Here the sample spans 53,000 or so clones, roughly 79% being singletons. This sample comprised CD4+ or CD8+ T cells sorted from blood, obtained in a trial of the OX40 agonist ivuxolimab. These receptors were obtained from an adult with an advanced solid tumor such as melanoma, head and neck, liver or kidney cancer.

The genes are TRBV19 and TRBJ1-2; TRBD1 agrees at 7 bases. In germline, CDR1 is LNHDA, CDR2 SQIVND (reference sequence). This CDR3 has 14 amino acids. V lost 5 bases and J lost 2; bases outside the gene matches: 5. The CDR3 sequence is CASSLGQTNYGYTF. In nucleotides, the CDR3 is TGTGCCAGTAGTCTGGGACAGACCAACTATGGCTACACCTTC.

The chain carries TRBV7-2 and TRBJ1-5, with TRBD1 matching 8 bases. The CDR3 covers 15 residues. From germline, CDR1 is SGHTA and CDR2 FQGNSA. With V trimmed by 6 bases and J by 2 bases, 6 bases remained unmatched. For the CDR3, the DNA is TGTGCCAGCAGTTTACAGGGGGGAGGCAATCAGCCCCAGCATTTT. Translated, it gives CASSLQGGGNQPQHF.

The chain uses TRBV5-4 and TRBJ1-1; D remains ambiguous. This CDR3 is built from 12 residues. V shed 4 bases and J shed 5 bases, with 9 bases lying between them. Germline CDR1 and CDR2: SGHNT and YYREEE (reference sequence). The CDR3 is CASSTGWTEAFF. CDR3 nucleotides: TGTGCCAGCAGCACCGGATGGACTGAAGCTTTCTTT.

This chain joins TRBV6-5 and TRBJ1-2; D unresolved. Germline V gene sequence: CDR1 MNHEY, CDR2 SVGAGI. This CDR3 comprises 14 residues. Trimming removed 7 bases from V and 2 bases from J, with 14 bases in between. This CDR3 is CASTKKGRNYGYTF. In DNA form, the CDR3 reads TGTGCCAGCACCAAAAAGGGAAGAAACTATGGCTACACCTTC.